The T cell receptor beta chain under discussion was sequenced for a study of blood T cell repertoires in COVID-19. Using immunoSEQ multiplex PCR, the repertoire was profiled, and TCRdb retains in-frame clones only, with some absent. This table holds around 110,000 clones, roughly 80% found once. Germline V CDR1 and CDR2: LGHNA, YSLEER. Germline trimming cut 0 bases from V and 0 bases from J; bases unmatched to any gene: 4. This CDR3 is 17 amino acids long. The origin of this receptor is a human donor in a cohort sampled during active COVID-19. The chain carries TRBV4-3 and TRBJ2-2, with 7 bases lining up with TRBD1. Material for sequencing was peripheral blood. The CDR3, as DNA: TGCGCCAGCAGCCAAGATTGGGACAGCGCGAACACCGGGGAGCTGTTTTTT. It specifies CASSQDWDSANTGELFF.